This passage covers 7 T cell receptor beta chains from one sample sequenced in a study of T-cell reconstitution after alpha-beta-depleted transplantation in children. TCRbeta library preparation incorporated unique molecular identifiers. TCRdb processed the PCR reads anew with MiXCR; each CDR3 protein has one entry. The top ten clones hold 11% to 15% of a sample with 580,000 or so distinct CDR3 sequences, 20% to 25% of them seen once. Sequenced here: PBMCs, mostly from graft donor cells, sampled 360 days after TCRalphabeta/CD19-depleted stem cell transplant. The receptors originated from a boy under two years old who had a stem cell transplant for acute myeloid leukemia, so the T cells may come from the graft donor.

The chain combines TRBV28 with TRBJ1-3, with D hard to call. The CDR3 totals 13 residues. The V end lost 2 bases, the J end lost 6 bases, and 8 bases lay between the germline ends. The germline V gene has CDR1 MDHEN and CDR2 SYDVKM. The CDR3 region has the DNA TGTGCCAGCAGTTTACAATACCTAAACACCATATATTTT. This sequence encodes CASSLQYLNTIYF. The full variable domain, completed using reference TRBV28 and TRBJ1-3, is DVKVTQSSRYLVKRTGEKVFLECVQDMDHENMFWYRQDPGLGLRLIYFSYDVKMKEKGDIPEGYSVSREKKERFSLILESASTNQTSMYLCASSLQYLNTIYFGEGSWLTVV.

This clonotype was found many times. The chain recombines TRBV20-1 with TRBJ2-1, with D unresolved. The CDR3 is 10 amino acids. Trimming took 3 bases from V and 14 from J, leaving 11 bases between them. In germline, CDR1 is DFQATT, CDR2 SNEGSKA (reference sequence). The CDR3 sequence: CSASDLLEFF. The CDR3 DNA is TGCAGTGCTAGTGATTTGTTAGAGTTCTTC.

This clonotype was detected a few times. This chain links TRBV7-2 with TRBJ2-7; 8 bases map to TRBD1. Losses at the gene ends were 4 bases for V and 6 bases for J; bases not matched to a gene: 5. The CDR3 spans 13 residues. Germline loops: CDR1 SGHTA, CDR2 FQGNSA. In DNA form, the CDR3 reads TGTGCCAGCAGCTCGGGGACAGGTTCCGAGCAGTACGTC. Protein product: CASSSGTGSEQYV.

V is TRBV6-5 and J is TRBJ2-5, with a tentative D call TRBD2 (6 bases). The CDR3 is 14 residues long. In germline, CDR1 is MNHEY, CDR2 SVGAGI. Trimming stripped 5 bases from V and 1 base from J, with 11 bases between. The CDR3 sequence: CASSLLAVQETQYF. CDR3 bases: TGTGCCAGCAGTCTACTAGCAGTCCAAGAGACCCAGTACTTC.

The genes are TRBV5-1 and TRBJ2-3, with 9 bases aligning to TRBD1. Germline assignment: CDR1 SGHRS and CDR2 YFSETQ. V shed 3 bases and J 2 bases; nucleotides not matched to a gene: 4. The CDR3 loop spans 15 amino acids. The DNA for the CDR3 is TGCGCCAGCAGCTCCGGGACAGGGAACACAGATACGCAGTATTTT. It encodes CASSSGTGNTDTQYF.

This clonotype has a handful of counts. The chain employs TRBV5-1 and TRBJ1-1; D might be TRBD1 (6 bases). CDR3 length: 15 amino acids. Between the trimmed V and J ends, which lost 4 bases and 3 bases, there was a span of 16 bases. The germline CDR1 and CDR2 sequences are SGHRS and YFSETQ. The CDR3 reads CASSVTRDTYTEAFF. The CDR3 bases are TGCGCCAGCAGCGTGACCCGGGACACTTACACTGAAGCTTTCTTT.

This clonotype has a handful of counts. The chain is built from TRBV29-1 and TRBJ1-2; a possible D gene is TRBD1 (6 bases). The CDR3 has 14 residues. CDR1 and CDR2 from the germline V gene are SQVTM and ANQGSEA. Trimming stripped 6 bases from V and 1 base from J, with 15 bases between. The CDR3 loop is CSVEQGKSNYGYTF. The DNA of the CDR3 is TGCAGCGTCGAACAGGGAAAGAGTAACTATGGCTACACCTTC. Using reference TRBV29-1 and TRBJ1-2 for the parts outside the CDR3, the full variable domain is SAVISQKPSRDICQRGTSLTIQCQVDSQVTMMFWYRQQPGQSLTLIATANQGSEATYESGFVIDKFPISRPNLTFSTLTVSNMSPEDSSIYLCSVEQGKSNYGYTFGSGTRLTVV.